Below, 27 T cell receptor beta chains from the same sample are listed, as sequenced in a study of T cell changes during pregnancy in multiple sclerosis. TCRdb's copy holds only in-frame clones and misses some; the assay was immunoSEQ multiplex PCR. This table holds roughly 79,000 clones, 93% found once. This specimen was peripheral blood, taken in the second trimester of pregnancy. Every receptor here comes from a female donor in good health, enrolled as a control in a pregnancy study.

The CDR3 region has the DNA TGTGCCAGTAGTGCGGGGGGGGGCCCTAATGAAAAACTGTTTTTT. Translating it yields CASSAGGGPNEKLFF. The V and J genes are TRBV19 and TRBJ1-4; D is perhaps TRBD1 (6 bases). The CDR3 consists of 15 residues. V was pared by 5 bases and J by 3 bases, with 13 bases between. The V gene's germline CDR1 is LNHDA and CDR2 SQIVND (reference sequence).

The rearrangement uses TRBV6-6 and TRBJ1-5; TRBD1 is a possible D gene (5 bases). The CDR3 has 16 residues. V was clipped by 7 bases and J by 0 bases, with 16 bases between them. In germline, CDR1 is MNHNY, CDR2 SVGAGI (reference sequence). The CDR3 DNA reads TGTGCCAGCAACCGTGGGGCAGGTGATAGCAATCAGCCCCAGCATTTT. Translated: CASNRGAGDSNQPQHF.

V gene TRBV30 combines with J gene TRBJ1-3; D is undetermined. CDR1 and CDR2 from the germline V gene are GTSNPN and SVGIG (reference sequence). The CDR3 has 11 residues. The germline V and J ends were trimmed by 3 bases and 4 bases, with 4 bases remaining between them. CDR3 sequence (DNA): TGTGCCTGGAGGGCCGGAAACACCATATATTTT. This sequence encodes CAWRAGNTIYF.

The chain has TRBV2 and TRBJ1-3; D is undetermined. The CDR3 is 13 amino acids. CDR1 is SNHLY, CDR2 FYNNEI, per germline. V lost 3 bases to trimming and J lost 2 bases, with 5 bases between them. CDR3 DNA: TGTGCCAGCAGTGAGGAGGCTGGAAACACCATATATTTT. Translated: CASSEEAGNTIYF.

Regarding this clone: Its ends do not fully match the called genes, so a read error is possible. Here the CDR3 reads CASSLESWTLTGEGNYGYTF. The CDR3 DNA sequence: TGTGCCAGCAGTTTAGAGTCTTGGACTTTGACAGGGGAAGGGAACTATGGCTACACCTTC. The V gene is TRBV11-3, the J gene TRBJ1-2; 8 nucleotides line up with TRBD1. The CDR3 runs to 20 residues. Germline V gene sequence: CDR1 SGHNT, CDR2 YENEEA.

The V gene is TRBV19, the J gene TRBJ1-2, with 9 bases that match TRBD1. This CDR3 has 13 amino acids. V lost 5 bases to trimming and J lost 7 bases; unmatched junction nucleotides: 5. The germline V gene has CDR1 LNHDA and CDR2 SQIVND (reference sequence). The CDR3: CASSWDRESGYTF. Written as DNA, the CDR3 is TGTGCCAGTAGTTGGGACAGGGAATCTGGCTACACCTTC.

The chain carries TRBV13 and TRBJ1-1; 9 bases are shared with TRBD1. V shed 8 bases and J 5 bases; nucleotides not matched to a gene: 6. The CDR3 runs 13 residues. Germline CDR1 PRHDT, CDR2 FYEKMQ (reference sequence). The CDR3 coding sequence is TGTGCCAGCGGACAGGGGTCTCGGACTGAAGCTTTCTTT. Protein: CASGQGSRTEAFF.

The rearrangement uses TRBV11-3 and TRBJ2-5, with TRBD2 matching over 11 bases. V dropped 4 bases and J dropped 3; count of bases not matched to a gene: 7. Per germline, CDR1 SGHNT and CDR2 YENEEA. The CDR3 is 16 amino acids. The CDR3 region has the DNA TGTGCCAGCAGCTCCGGGCTGACTAGCGGGGAAGAGACCCAGTACTTC. This codes for CASSSGLTSGEETQYF.

J is TRBJ2-5 and V is TRBV5-1, with TRBD2 as a possible D gene (6 bases). The CDR3 contains 15 residues. Trimming stripped 4 bases from V and 5 bases from J, with 18 bases between. Germline V CDR1 and CDR2: SGHRS, YFSETQ. CDR3 DNA sequence: TGCGCCAGCAGCACACAGGACCCTCGGGGGGAGACCCAGTACTTC. Amino acid sequence: CASSTQDPRGETQYF.

The chain joins TRBV5-1 to TRBJ2-2, with unresolved D. V lost 0 bases and J lost 6, with 12 bases in between. In germline, CDR1 is SGHRS, CDR2 YFSETQ. This CDR3 has 15 amino acids. CDR3 amino acids: CASSLDSGSAGELFF. CDR3 coding DNA: TGCGCCAGCAGCTTGGATTCGGGTTCCGCCGGGGAGCTGTTTTTT.

The rearrangement links TRBV18 to TRBJ2-3, with D perhaps TRBD2 (5 bases). Germline CDR1 KGHSH, CDR2 LQKENI. Trimming stripped 4 bases from V and 0 bases from J, with 20 bases between. The CDR3 extends over 18 amino acids. CDR3: CASSLVEGREHSTDTQYF. CDR3 nucleotides: TGTGCCAGCTCACTTGTAGAGGGAAGGGAGCACAGCACAGATACGCAGTATTTT.

The chain joins TRBV6-6 to TRBJ1-1, with D perhaps TRBD1 (6 bases). Germline V gene data show CDR1 as MNHNY and CDR2 as SVGAGI (reference sequence). V lost 10 bases, J lost 7 bases, and 25 bases lay in between. The CDR3 is 15 residues long. The CDR3 sequence is CATSSGDRKWGEAFF. The DNA for the CDR3 is TGTGCCACCTCCTCGGGCGACAGGAAATGGGGTGAAGCTTTCTTT.

The V call is TRBV6-6, the J call TRBJ1-2; 8 bases agree with TRBD1. CDR3 length: 14 amino acids. Germline assignment: CDR1 MNHNY and CDR2 SVGAGI (reference sequence). V lost 6 bases to trimming and J lost 7 bases; unmatched junction nucleotides: 10. This CDR3 is CASSQGAGLGGYTF. The CDR3 bases are TGTGCCAGCAGCCAGGGGGCGGGTCTGGGTGGCTACACCTTC.

This clone was picked up one time. V usage is TRBV13 and J usage is TRBJ1-1, with TRBD1 as a possible D gene (5 bases). The CDR3 contains 12 residues. Per the germline V gene, CDR1 is PRHDT and CDR2 is FYEKMQ (reference sequence). The V end was cut by 5 bases, the J end by 5 bases, with 9 bases between. The CDR3 sequence: CASSVAGTEAFF. DNA for the CDR3: TGTGCCAGCAGCGTCGCAGGGACTGAAGCTTTCTTT.

CDR3 region: CASRTGTGAGNTIYF. For the CDR3, the DNA is TGTGCCAGCAGAACCGGGACAGGGGCTGGAAACACCATATATTTT. The chain carries TRBV2 and TRBJ1-3; TRBD1 agrees at 10 bases. The V segment lost 6 bases and the J segment 2 bases; nucleotides outside the gene matches: 4. CDR3 size: 15 residues. CDR1 SNHLY and CDR2 FYNNEI come from the germline V gene.

The chain carries TRBV9 and TRBJ1-1; D is ambiguous. Between the trimmed V and J ends, which lost 1 base and 1 base, there was a span of 11 bases. The CDR3 totals 15 residues. The V gene's germline CDR1 is SGDLS and CDR2 YYNGEE. The CDR3 nucleotides are TGTGCCAGCAGCGTAAATCCCCAGCGGAACACTGAAGCTTTCTTT. It encodes CASSVNPQRNTEAFF.

The chain is built from TRBV30 and TRBJ1-2; D gene uncertain. The germline V gene encodes CDR1 GTSNPN and CDR2 SVGIG (reference sequence). With 0 bases removed from V and 8 bases from J, the gap between germline ends came to 7 bases. This CDR3 comprises 11 residues. The chain's CDR3 is CAWSVGSGYTF. CDR3 DNA sequence: TGTGCCTGGAGTGTCGGGAGCGGCTACACCTTC.

The genes are TRBV5-1 and TRBJ2-5, with D hard to call. The CDR3 loop spans 15 amino acids. V shed 0 bases and J shed 1 base, with 10 bases lying between them. Per germline, CDR1 SGHRS and CDR2 YFSETQ. CDR3: CASSLDVQSQETQYF. The CDR3 DNA sequence: TGCGCCAGCAGCTTGGATGTACAGTCCCAAGAGACCCAGTACTTC.

The chain combines TRBV5-1 with TRBJ2-7, with a possible D match to TRBD1 (5 bases). CDR1 and CDR2 (germline): SGHRS, YFSETQ. V was shortened by 0 bases and J by 5 bases, with 12 bases between the two germline ends. The CDR3 is made up of 14 amino acids. As DNA, the CDR3 is TGCGCCAGCAGCTTGGCTTACAGGAGCGACGAGCAGTACTTC. As protein: CASSLAYRSDEQYF.

The chain couples TRBV7-8 to TRBJ1-5, with D perhaps TRBD1 (6 bases). V was cut by 5 bases and J by 1 base, with 18 bases left in between. Per germline, CDR1 SGHVS and CDR2 FQNEAQ. The CDR3 extends over 17 amino acids. Here the CDR3 reads CASSQHRQDASNQPQHF. CDR3 DNA: TGTGCCAGCAGCCAACACAGACAGGATGCCAGCAATCAGCCCCAGCATTTT.

The CDR3: CASSPDRGGAFF. The CDR3 DNA reads TGTGCCAGTAGCCCGGACAGGGGGGGAGCTTTCTTT. The J gene is TRBJ1-1, the V gene TRBV19; 10 nucleotides agree with TRBD1. The CDR3 length is 12 residues. The germline V gene encodes CDR1 LNHDA and CDR2 SQIVND (reference sequence). Trimming removed 6 bases from V and 10 bases from J; junction bases left unmatched: 5.

The chain has TRBV5-1 and TRBJ1-2, with 10 bases that match TRBD1. The CDR3 consists of 15 residues. CDR1 and CDR2 (germline): SGHRS, YFSETQ. The V and J ends lost 0 bases and 6 bases, in that order; junction bases with no gene match: 5. CDR3 DNA: TGCGCCAGCAGCTTGGTTGGGACAGGGGAGGATGGCTACACCTTC. Its protein is CASSLVGTGEDGYTF. The whole variable domain, filled in from reference TRBV5-1 and TRBJ1-2, reads KAGVTQTPRYLIKTRGQQVTLSCSPISGHRSVSWYQQTPGQGLQFLFEYFSETQRNKGNFPGRFSGRQFSNSRSEMNVSTLELGDSALYLCASSLVGTGEDGYTFGSGTRLTVV.

The chain couples TRBV7-2 to TRBJ2-3; 8 bases map to TRBD2. This CDR3 has 16 amino acids. Germline CDR1 and CDR2: SGHTA and FQGNSA. Losses at the gene ends were 3 bases for V and 2 bases for J; bases not matched to a gene: 7. This chain's CDR3 is CASSFFGRGATDTQYF. The DNA of the CDR3 is TGTGCCAGCAGCTTTTTCGGGAGGGGAGCCACAGATACGCAGTATTTT.

J is TRBJ1-3 and V is TRBV5-1; TRBD1 might be the D (6 bases). The CDR3 totals 14 residues. Germline CDR1 SGHRS, CDR2 YFSETQ. The V end was cut by 3 bases, the J end by 2 bases, with 9 bases between. The DNA for the CDR3 is TGCGCCAGCAGCTCAAACAGGGCTGGAAACACCATATATTTT. It codes for CASSSNRAGNTIYF. The whole variable domain, filled in from reference TRBV5-1 and TRBJ1-3, reads KAGVTQTPRYLIKTRGQQVTLSCSPISGHRSVSWYQQTPGQGLQFLFEYFSETQRNKGNFPGRFSGRQFSNSRSEMNVSTLELGDSALYLCASSSNRAGNTIYFGEGSWLTVV.

Written as DNA, the CDR3 is TGTGCCAGCAGTTACAGCCTGACAAACACTGAAGCTTTCTTT. Amino acid sequence: CASSYSLTNTEAFF. The J gene is TRBJ1-1, the V gene TRBV6-5; D gene ambiguous. Germline V gene lookup returns CDR1 MNHEY and CDR2 SVGAGI. The CDR3 sequence is 14 residues long. V was cut by 2 bases and J by 2 bases, with 9 bases left in between.

V usage is TRBV7-9 and J usage is TRBJ2-3; D possibly corresponds to TRBD1 (8 bases). Germline CDR1 reads SEHNR; CDR2 reads FQNEAQ (reference sequence). V gave up 5 bases and J gave up 0 bases, with 21 bases separating them. The length of the CDR3 is 18 residues. The CDR3 DNA reads as TGTGCCAGCAGCGCAACACGGACAGGGAGGGAGAGCACAGATACGCAGTATTTT. Translation gives CASSATRTGRESTDTQYF.

The rearrangement links TRBV6-4 to TRBJ1-1; D remains ambiguous. Trimming shortened V by 3 bases and J by 2 bases, and 7 bases separated the two germline ends. This CDR3 region has 13 residues. The germline V gene encodes CDR1 MRHNA and CDR2 SNTAGT. The CDR3 sequence: CASSEQSNTEAFF. Here the CDR3 DNA reads TGTGCCAGCAGTGAACAGAGTAACACTGAAGCTTTCTTT.